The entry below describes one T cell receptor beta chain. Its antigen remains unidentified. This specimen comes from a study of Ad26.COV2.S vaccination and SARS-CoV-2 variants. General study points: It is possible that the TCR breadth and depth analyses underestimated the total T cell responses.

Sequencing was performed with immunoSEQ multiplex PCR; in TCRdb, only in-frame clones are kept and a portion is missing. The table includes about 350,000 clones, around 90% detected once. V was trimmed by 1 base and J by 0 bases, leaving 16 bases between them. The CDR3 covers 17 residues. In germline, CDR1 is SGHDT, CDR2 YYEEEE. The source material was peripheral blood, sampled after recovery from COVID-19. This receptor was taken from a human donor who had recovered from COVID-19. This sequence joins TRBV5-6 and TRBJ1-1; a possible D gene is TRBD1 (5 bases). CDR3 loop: CASSLRGRPSLNTEAFF. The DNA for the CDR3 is TGTGCCAGCAGCTTGAGGGGCCGTCCTTCCCTGAACACTGAAGCTTTCTTT.